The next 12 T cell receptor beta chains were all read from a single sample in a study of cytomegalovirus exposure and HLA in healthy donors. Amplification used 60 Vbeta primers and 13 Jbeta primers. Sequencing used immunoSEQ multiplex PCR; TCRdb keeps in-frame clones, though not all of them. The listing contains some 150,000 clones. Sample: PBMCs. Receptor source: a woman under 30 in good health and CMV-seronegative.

CDR3 sequence: CASSQRLAGAITGELFF. Here the CDR3 DNA reads TGCGCCAGCAGCCAACGACTAGCGGGAGCGATCACCGGGGAGCTGTTTTTT. This chain uses TRBV4-1 with TRBJ2-2; 12 positions match TRBD2. The CDR3 has 17 residues. Germline lookup yields CDR1 MGHRA and CDR2 YSYEKL. Trimming took 2 bases from V and 4 from J; bases not matched to a gene: 5.

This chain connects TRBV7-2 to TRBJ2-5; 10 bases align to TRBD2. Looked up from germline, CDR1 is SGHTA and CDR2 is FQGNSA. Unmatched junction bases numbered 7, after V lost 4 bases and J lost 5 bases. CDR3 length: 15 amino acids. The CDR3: CASSSLAGETETQYF. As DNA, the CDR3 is TGTGCCAGCAGCTCCCTAGCGGGAGAGACGGAGACCCAGTACTTC. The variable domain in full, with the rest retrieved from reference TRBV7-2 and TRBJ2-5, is GAGVSQSPSNKVTEKGKDVELRCDPISGHTALYWYRQSLGQGLEFLIYFQGNSAPDKSGLPSDRFSAERTGGSVSTLTIQRTQQEDSAVYLCASSSLAGETETQYFGPGTRLLVL.

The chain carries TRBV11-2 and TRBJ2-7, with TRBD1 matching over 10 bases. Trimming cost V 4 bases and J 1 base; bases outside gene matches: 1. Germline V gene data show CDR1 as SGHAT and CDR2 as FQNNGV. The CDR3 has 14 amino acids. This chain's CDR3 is CASSWDRGSYEQYF. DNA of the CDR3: TGTGCCAGCAGCTGGGACAGGGGTTCCTACGAGCAGTACTTC.

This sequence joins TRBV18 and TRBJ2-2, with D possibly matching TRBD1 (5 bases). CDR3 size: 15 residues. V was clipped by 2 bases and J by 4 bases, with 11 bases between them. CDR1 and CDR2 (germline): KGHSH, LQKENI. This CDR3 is CASSPVTEFTGELFF. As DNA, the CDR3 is TGTGCCAGCTCACCAGTGACAGAATTCACCGGGGAGCTGTTTTTT.

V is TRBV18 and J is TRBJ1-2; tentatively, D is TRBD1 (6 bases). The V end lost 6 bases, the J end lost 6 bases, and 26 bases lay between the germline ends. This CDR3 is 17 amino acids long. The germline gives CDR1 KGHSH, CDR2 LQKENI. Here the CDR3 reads CASSGGAQGITMDGYTF. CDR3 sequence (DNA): TGTGCCAGCTCCGGAGGAGCGCAGGGGATCACTATGGATGGCTACACCTTC.

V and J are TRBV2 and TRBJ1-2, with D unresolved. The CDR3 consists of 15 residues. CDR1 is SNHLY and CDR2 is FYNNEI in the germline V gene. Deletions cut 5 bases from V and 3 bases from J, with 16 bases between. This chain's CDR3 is CASSLSPTVDYGYTF. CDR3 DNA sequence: TGTGCCAGCAGTTTAAGTCCCACGGTGGACTATGGCTACACCTTC.

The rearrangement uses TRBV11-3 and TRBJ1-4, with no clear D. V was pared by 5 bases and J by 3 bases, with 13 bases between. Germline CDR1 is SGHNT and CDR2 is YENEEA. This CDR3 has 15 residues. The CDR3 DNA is TGTGCCAGCAGCCCCCGAAGCGGCGCTAATGAAAAACTGTTTTTT. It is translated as CASSPRSGANEKLFF.

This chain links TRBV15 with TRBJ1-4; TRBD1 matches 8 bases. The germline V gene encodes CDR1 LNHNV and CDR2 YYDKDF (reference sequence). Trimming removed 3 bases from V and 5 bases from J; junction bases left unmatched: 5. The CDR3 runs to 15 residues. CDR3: CATSRGQDLNEKLFF. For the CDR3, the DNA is TGTGCCACCAGCAGGGGACAGGACTTGAATGAAAAACTGTTTTTT.

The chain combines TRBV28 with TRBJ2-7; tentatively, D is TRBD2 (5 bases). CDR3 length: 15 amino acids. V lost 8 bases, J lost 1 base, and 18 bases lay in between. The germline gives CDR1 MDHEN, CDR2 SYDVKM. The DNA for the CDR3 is TGTGCCAGCCGGGAAGACGGCGGGCTATCCTACGAGCAGTACTTC. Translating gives CASREDGGLSYEQYF.

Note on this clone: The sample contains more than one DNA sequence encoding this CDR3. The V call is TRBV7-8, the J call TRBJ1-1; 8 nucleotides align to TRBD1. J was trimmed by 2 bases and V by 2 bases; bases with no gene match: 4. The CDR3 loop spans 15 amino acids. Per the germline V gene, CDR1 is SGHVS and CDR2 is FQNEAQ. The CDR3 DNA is TGTGCCAGCAGCTTACGGCAGGGGGCCAACACTGAAGCTTTCTTT. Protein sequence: CASSLRQGANTEAFF.

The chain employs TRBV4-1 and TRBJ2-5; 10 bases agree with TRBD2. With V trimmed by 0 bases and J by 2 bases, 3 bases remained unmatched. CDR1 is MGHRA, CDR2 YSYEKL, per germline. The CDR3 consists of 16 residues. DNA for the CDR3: TGCGCCAGCAGCCAAGAAGCTAGCGGGAGACAAGAGACCCAGTACTTC. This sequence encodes CASSQEASGRQETQYF.

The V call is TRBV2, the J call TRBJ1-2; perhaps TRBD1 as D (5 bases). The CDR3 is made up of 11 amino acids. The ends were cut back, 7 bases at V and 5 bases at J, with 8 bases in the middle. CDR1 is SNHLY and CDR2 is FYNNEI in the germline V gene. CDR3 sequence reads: CASTRGYGYTF. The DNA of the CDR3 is TGTGCCAGCACTCGGGGGTATGGCTACACCTTC.